This paragraph covers one TCR beta chain sequence. The target antigen is unknown. This specimen comes from a study of graft-versus-host responses after intestinal transplantation. Across the whole study: Grafts were multivisceral, liver-intestinal, or isolated intestinal. Each recipient received anti-thymocyte globulin induction, then tacrolimus and steroids for two to three years. Study-wide results and limits: Some patients had graft-donor T cell macrochimerism. In their allografts, the ratios of graft-versus-host to host-versus-graft T cell clones were high. After transplant, early declines in HvG clones were associated with peak levels of circulating GvH clones.

V shed 0 bases and J shed 8 bases, with 14 bases lying between them. CDR3 length equals 15 residues. Germline values: CDR1 LGHNA, CDR2 YSLEER. Profiling relied on immunoSEQ multiplex PCR, and the TCRdb table lists in-frame clones only, not all of them. The table includes about 120,000 clones, approximately 95% detected once. The gene calls are TRBV4-3 and TRBJ2-1, with D perhaps TRBD2 (5 bases). This TCR was sampled from a human donor who received an intestinal transplant. The sample was unstimulated CD8+ T cells sorted from spleen or lymph node cells, taken before intestinal transplant. Here the CDR3 reads CASSQDGGRGYEQFF. CDR3 in DNA: TGCGCCAGCAGCCAAGATGGTGGGAGAGGGTATGAGCAGTTCTTC.